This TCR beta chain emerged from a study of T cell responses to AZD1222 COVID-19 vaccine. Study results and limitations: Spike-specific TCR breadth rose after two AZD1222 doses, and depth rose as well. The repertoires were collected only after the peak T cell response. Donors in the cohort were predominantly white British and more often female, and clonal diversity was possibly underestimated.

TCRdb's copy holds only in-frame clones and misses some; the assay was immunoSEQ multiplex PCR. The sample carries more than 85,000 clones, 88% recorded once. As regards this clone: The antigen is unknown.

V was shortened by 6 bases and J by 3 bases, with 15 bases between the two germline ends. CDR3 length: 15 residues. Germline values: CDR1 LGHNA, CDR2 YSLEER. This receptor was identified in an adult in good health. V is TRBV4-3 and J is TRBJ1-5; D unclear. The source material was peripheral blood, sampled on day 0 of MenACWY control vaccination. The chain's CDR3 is CASSFGRAHNQPQHF. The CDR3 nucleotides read TGCGCCAGCAGTTTCGGGCGAGCCCACAATCAGCCCCAGCATTTT.